This is a list of T cell receptor beta chains from one sample in a study of cytomegalovirus exposure and HLA in healthy donors. Using immunoSEQ multiplex PCR, the repertoire was profiled, and TCRdb retains in-frame clones only, with some absent. The repertoire includes 160,000 or so clones, around 80% of them detected once, and roughly 1.9% sits in the top ten. The specimen sequenced was PBMCs. The source is a man aged 40-49 years in good health and CMV-seronegative. CDR3s include the opening cysteine and the closing phenylalanine or tryptophan. A D gene is named only where the DNA matches it firmly. Clone size, where shown, is once, few, many, or a class for clones that have expanded.

clone size: NA
V gene: TRBV4-2
D gene: NA
J gene: TRBJ2-3
CDR3 protein: CASSQDRSALGTQYF
CDR3 DNA: TGTGCCAGCAGCCAAGATAGAAGCGCCCTAGGAACGCAGTATTTT

clone size: few
V gene: TRBV4-1
D gene: TRBD2
J gene: TRBJ2-1
CDR3 protein: CASSQRGLAAYNEQFF
CDR3 DNA: TGCGCCAGCAGCCAACGGGGACTAGCGGCATACAATGAGCAGTTCTTC

clone size: NA
V gene: TRBV11-2
D gene: NA
J gene: TRBJ1-2
CDR3 protein: CASSLDWGPHYGYTF
CDR3 DNA: TGTGCCAGCAGCTTAGACTGGGGGCCCCATTATGGCTACACCTTC

clone size: NA
V gene: TRBV5-5
D gene: NA
J gene: TRBJ2-7
CDR3 protein: CASSLQPDEQYF
CDR3 DNA: TGTGCCAGCAGCTTGCAACCGGACGAGCAGTACTTC

clone size: few
V gene: TRBV18
D gene: NA
J gene: TRBJ2-3
CDR3 protein: CASSPGSDPDTQYF
CDR3 DNA: TGTGCCAGCTCACCAGGGAGCGACCCAGATACGCAGTATTTT

clone size: NA
V gene: TRBV19
D gene: NA
J gene: TRBJ2-3
CDR3 protein: CASSMAGHDTQYF
CDR3 DNA: TGTGCCAGTAGTATGGCAGGGCACGATACGCAGTATTTT

clone size: NA
V gene: TRBV6-1
D gene: NA
J gene: TRBJ1-2
CDR3 protein: CASSAHREGYTF
CDR3 DNA: TGTGCCAGCAGTGCCCACAGGGAAGGCTACACCTTC

clone size: NA
V gene: TRBV27
D gene: TRBD1
J gene: TRBJ1-5
CDR3 protein: CASSSWTGRGVEPQHF
CDR3 DNA: TGTGCCAGCAGTTCCTGGACAGGTAGGGGGGTAGAGCCCCAGCATTTT

clone size: few
V gene: TRBV19
D gene: TRBD2
J gene: TRBJ2-1
CDR3 protein: CASSGTSGTNEQFF
CDR3 DNA: TGTGCCAGTAGTGGGACTAGCGGAACAAATGAGCAGTTCTTC

clone size: NA
V gene: TRBV28
D gene: NA
J gene: TRBJ2-1
CDR3 protein: CASRPMTGAYNEQFF
CDR3 DNA: TGTGCCAGCAGACCCATGACAGGCGCATACAATGAGCAGTTCTTC

clone size: NA
V gene: TRBV5-1
D gene: TRBD2
J gene: TRBJ2-3
CDR3 protein: CASTPVAGGADTQYF
CDR3 DNA: TGCGCCAGCACCCCAGTTGCGGGAGGCGCAGATACGCAGTATTTT

clone size: NA
V gene: TRBV19
D gene: NA
J gene: TRBJ2-2
CDR3 protein: CASSIWEPPGELFF
CDR3 DNA: TGTGCCAGTAGTATATGGGAGCCACCCGGGGAGCTGTTTTTT

clone size: NA
V gene: TRBV25-1
D gene: TRBD2
J gene: TRBJ2-1
CDR3 protein: CATPRLAGVYEQFF
CDR3 DNA: TGTGCCACCCCCCGGCTAGCGGGAGTATATGAGCAGTTCTTC

clone size: NA
V gene: TRBV5-1
D gene: TRBD1
J gene: TRBJ2-7
CDR3 protein: CASWTGAYPYEQYF
CDR3 DNA: TGCGCCAGCTGGACAGGGGCCTATCCCTACGAGCAGTACTTC

clone size: once
V gene: TRBV4-1
D gene: NA
J gene: TRBJ2-1
CDR3 protein: CASSQEKRLYNEQFF
CDR3 DNA: TGCGCCAGCAGCCAAGAGAAGCGACTCTACAATGAGCAGTTCTTC

clone size: NA
V gene: TRBV5-1
D gene: NA
J gene: TRBJ1-3
CDR3 protein: CASSLATGTRPGNTIYF
CDR3 DNA: TGCGCCAGCAGCCTGGCCACAGGAACCAGACCCGGAAACACCATATATTTT

clone size: NA
V gene: TRBV4-3
D gene: NA
J gene: TRBJ2-3
CDR3 protein: CASSQGLAITDTQYF
CDR3 DNA: TGCGCCAGCAGCCAAGGCCTAGCGATCACAGATACGCAGTATTTT

clone size: few
V gene: TRBV5-1
D gene: TRBD1
J gene: TRBJ2-3
CDR3 protein: CASSFWPDRSTDTQYF
CDR3 DNA: TGCGCCAGCAGCTTTTGGCCGGACAGGAGCACAGATACGCAGTATTTT

clone size: NA
V gene: TRBV10-3
D gene: TRBD2
J gene: TRBJ2-5
CDR3 protein: CAISESSLAGVGETQYF
CDR3 DNA: TGTGCCATCAGTGAGTCGAGTCTAGCGGGAGTGGGAGAGACCCAGTACTTC

clone size: once
V gene: TRBV5-1
D gene: NA
J gene: TRBJ2-2
CDR3 protein: CASSLATGTGELFF
CDR3 DNA: TGCGCCAGCAGCTTGGCGACGGGAACCGGGGAGCTGTTTTTT

clone size: few
V gene: TRBV27
D gene: TRBD2
J gene: TRBJ2-2
CDR3 protein: CASRRSGSIGAGELFF
CDR3 DNA: TGTGCCAGCCGGCGCAGCGGGAGCATCGGCGCCGGGGAGCTGTTTTTT

clone size: NA
V gene: TRBV27
D gene: NA
J gene: TRBJ2-6
CDR3 protein: CASSREAGANVLTF
CDR3 DNA: TGTGCCAGCAGTCGCGAGGCTGGGGCCAACGTCCTGACTTTC

clone size: NA
V gene: TRBV6-1
D gene: TRBD1
J gene: TRBJ2-5
CDR3 protein: CASSALQGRRYQETQYF
CDR3 DNA: TGTGCCAGCAGTGCCTTACAGGGGCGCCGATACCAAGAGACCCAGTACTTC

clone size: few
V gene: TRBV14
D gene: TRBD1
J gene: TRBJ2-6
CDR3 protein: CASSQGRGTGITGANVLTF
CDR3 DNA: TGTGCCAGCAGCCAAGGGCGCGGGACAGGGATTACTGGGGCCAACGTCCTGACTTTC

clone size: NA
V gene: TRBV5-1
D gene: NA
J gene: TRBJ2-5
CDR3 protein: CASSLDQETQYF
CDR3 DNA: TGCGCCAGCAGCTTGGACCAGGAGACCCAGTACTTC

clone size: NA
V gene: TRBV19
D gene: TRBD1
J gene: TRBJ2-1
CDR3 protein: CASTQEPRGWWDEQFF
CDR3 DNA: TGTGCCAGTACCCAGGAACCCAGGGGGTGGTGGGATGAGCAGTTCTTC

clone size: NA
V gene: TRBV18
D gene: NA
J gene: TRBJ1-4
CDR3 protein: CASSPGVGRLFF
CDR3 DNA: TGTGCCAGCTCACCGGGCGTGGGGCGACTGTTTTTT

clone size: NA
V gene: TRBV5-1
D gene: NA
J gene: TRBJ2-1
CDR3 protein: CASTYPEQFF
CDR3 DNA: TGCGCCAGCACCTACCCTGAGCAGTTCTTC

clone size: few
V gene: TRBV19
D gene: NA
J gene: TRBJ1-1
CDR3 protein: CASSISRGSAYEAFF
CDR3 DNA: TGTGCCAGTAGTATAAGCCGGGGGTCAGCGTACGAGGCTTTCTTT

clone size: NA
V gene: TRBV6-1
D gene: NA
J gene: TRBJ2-2
CDR3 protein: CASSVRGTGELFF
CDR3 DNA: TGTGCCAGCAGTGTAAGGGGAACCGGGGAGCTGTTTTTT

clone size: NA
V gene: TRBV2
D gene: NA
J gene: TRBJ1-5
CDR3 protein: CASSPGTISNQPQHF
CDR3 DNA: TGTGCCAGCAGTCCCGGGACAATTAGCAATCAGCCCCAGCATTTT

clone size: NA
V gene: TRBV6-4
D gene: NA
J gene: TRBJ2-1
CDR3 protein: CASSERNAANEQFF
CDR3 DNA: TGTGCCAGCAGTGAGAGAAACGCGGCCAATGAGCAGTTCTTC

clone size: NA
V gene: TRBV7-2
D gene: TRBD1
J gene: TRBJ2-5
CDR3 protein: CASSRTGVYRETQYF
CDR3 DNA: TGTGCCAGCAGCAGGACAGGGGTGTACCGAGAGACCCAGTACTTC

clone size: NA
V gene: TRBV7-2
D gene: TRBD2
J gene: TRBJ2-5
CDR3 protein: CASSTRLAGYQETQYF
CDR3 DNA: TGTGCCAGCAGCACTCGACTAGCGGGCTACCAAGAGACCCAGTACTTC

clone size: NA
V gene: TRBV10-3
D gene: NA
J gene: TRBJ2-3
CDR3 protein: CATSTSGGSGDTQYF
CDR3 DNA: TGTGCCACCTCAACCTCAGGGGGGTCGGGAGATACGCAGTATTTT

clone size: NA
V gene: TRBV4-1
D gene: TRBD1
J gene: TRBJ2-7
CDR3 protein: CASSALTGSGEQYF
CDR3 DNA: TGCGCCAGCAGCGCGTTGACAGGGTCGGGCGAGCAGTACTTC

clone size: NA
V gene: TRBV28
D gene: NA
J gene: TRBJ2-7
CDR3 protein: CASTGRYEQYF
CDR3 DNA: TGTGCCAGCACTGGCCGATACGAGCAGTACTTC

clone size: NA
V gene: TRBV18
D gene: NA
J gene: TRBJ2-5
CDR3 protein: CASSGRFVGEETQYF
CDR3 DNA: TGTGCCAGCTCCGGACGGTTTGTGGGAGAAGAGACCCAGTACTTC

clone size: few
V gene: TRBV28
D gene: NA
J gene: TRBJ1-2
CDR3 protein: CASTSGEIGFYGYTF
CDR3 DNA: TGTGCCAGCACCTCGGGGGAAATAGGTTTCTATGGCTACACCTTC

clone size: NA
V gene: TRBV15
D gene: TRBD1
J gene: TRBJ2-1
CDR3 protein: CATSRAGRGLNNEQFF
CDR3 DNA: TGTGCCACCAGCAGAGCAGGCAGGGGGTTGAACAATGAGCAGTTCTTC

clone size: NA
V gene: TRBV6-1
D gene: NA
J gene: TRBJ2-7
CDR3 protein: CASSLDWNYEQYF
CDR3 DNA: TGTGCCAGCAGTTTAGACTGGAACTACGAGCAGTACTTC

clone size: NA
V gene: TRBV27
D gene: TRBD1
J gene: TRBJ1-2
CDR3 protein: CASSLGGTGEARNYGYTF
CDR3 DNA: TGTGCCAGCAGTTTAGGCGGGACAGGGGAGGCGCGTAACTATGGCTACACCTTC

clone size: NA
V gene: TRBV4-1
D gene: TRBD1
J gene: TRBJ2-7
CDR3 protein: CASSPGQGVFYEQYF
CDR3 DNA: TGCGCCAGCAGCCCGGGACAGGGGGTATTCTACGAGCAGTACTTC

clone size: NA
V gene: TRBV6-1
D gene: NA
J gene: TRBJ2-5
CDR3 protein: CASSVRGTQYF
CDR3 DNA: TGTGCCAGCAGTGTCCGGGGGACCCAGTACTTC

clone size: NA
V gene: TRBV28
D gene: TRBD1
J gene: TRBJ1-2
CDR3 protein: CASDTGTAGGGYGYTF
CDR3 DNA: TGTGCCAGCGATACCGGGACAGCGGGCGGTGGCTATGGCTACACCTTC

clone size: NA
V gene: TRBV6-5
D gene: TRBD2
J gene: TRBJ2-7
CDR3 protein: CASIWTSGRDEQYF
CDR3 DNA: TGTGCCAGCATTTGGACTAGCGGGAGGGACGAGCAGTACTTC

clone size: NA
V gene: TRBV5-1
D gene: TRBD2
J gene: TRBJ2-7
CDR3 protein: CASSSRAGGPNYEQYF
CDR3 DNA: TGCGCCAGCAGCTCCCGAGCGGGAGGCCCCAATTACGAGCAGTACTTC

clone size: once
V gene: TRBV4-1
D gene: NA
J gene: TRBJ2-5
CDR3 protein: CASSQFAVVGGRQETQYF
CDR3 DNA: TGCGCCAGCAGCCAATTCGCGGTAGTCGGAGGTCGGCAAGAGACCCAGTACTTC

clone size: NA
V gene: TRBV11-2
D gene: NA
J gene: TRBJ2-2
CDR3 protein: CASSLLGELFF
CDR3 DNA: TGTGCCAGCAGCTTATTAGGGGAGCTGTTTTTT

clone size: NA
V gene: TRBV7-9
D gene: TRBD2
J gene: TRBJ2-1
CDR3 protein: CARTGGSSYNEQFF
CDR3 DNA: TGTGCCAGGACGGGCGGGAGCTCCTACAATGAGCAGTTCTTC

clone size: NA
V gene: TRBV13
D gene: NA
J gene: TRBJ2-7
CDR3 protein: CASSSYSLYEQYF
CDR3 DNA: TGTGCCAGCAGCTCTTACTCCCTCTACGAGCAGTACTTC

clone size: NA
V gene: TRBV6-6
D gene: TRBD1
J gene: TRBJ2-7
CDR3 protein: CASSSFRTGREQYF
CDR3 DNA: TGTGCCAGCAGTTCCTTTCGGACAGGCCGGGAGCAGTACTTC

clone size: NA
V gene: TRBV27
D gene: TRBD2
J gene: TRBJ2-2
CDR3 protein: CASRAYLAGGRTGELFF
CDR3 DNA: TGTGCCAGCAGAGCATATCTAGCGGGAGGTCGCACCGGGGAGCTGTTTTTT

clone size: NA
V gene: TRBV21-1
D gene: NA
J gene: TRBJ2-3
CDR3 protein: CASSPPGRGTDTQYF
CDR3 DNA: TGTGCCAGCAGCCCCCCAGGGAGGGGTACAGATACGCAGTATTTT

clone size: NA
V gene: TRBV5-1
D gene: NA
J gene: TRBJ2-3
CDR3 protein: CASSKGLTDTQYF
CDR3 DNA: TGCGCCAGCAGCAAGGGACTCACAGATACGCAGTATTTT

clone size: NA
V gene: TRBV19
D gene: NA
J gene: TRBJ1-2
CDR3 protein: CASSPLGASFDCTF
CDR3 DNA: TGTGCCAGTAGTCCCCTGGGGGCCAGCTTTGACTGCACCTTC

clone size: NA
V gene: TRBV4-1
D gene: TRBD1
J gene: TRBJ2-1
CDR3 protein: CASSQDRARGLANEQFF
CDR3 DNA: TGCGCCAGCAGCCAAGATCGGGCCAGGGGGCTGGCAAATGAGCAGTTCTTC